Included here is one TCR beta chain sequence, with context. TCRdb used MiXCR to reprocess the RT-PCR reads, holding one entry per CDR3 protein. Here the sample spans fewer than 500,000 distinct CDR3 sequences, about a sixth being singletons. This entry is derived from a study of patients and donors after allogeneic stem cell transplantation. The CDR3 consists of 15 residues. J was trimmed by 1 base and V by 1 base; bases with no gene match: 3. CDR1 and CDR2 from the germline V gene are SGHRS and YFSETQ. The chain carries TRBV5-1 and TRBJ2-3; 7 bases are a match to TRBD2. The sequenced sample was blood, either unsorted or a sorted T cell fraction (not recorded which). This clonotype was obtained from a human donor who was either an allogeneic HSCT recipient or a stem cell or donor lymphocyte infusion donor (not recorded which). It is not recorded whose cells these are; they may come from a transplant donor. The DNA of the CDR3 is TGCGCCAGCAGCTTGACGGCGGGGGGCACAGATACGCAGTATTTT. It yields the protein CASSLTAGGTDTQYF.